What follows are 29 T cell receptor beta chains derived from one specimen sequenced in a study of cytomegalovirus exposure and HLA in healthy donors (dated by TCRdb to the late 2010s). The method behind the library was the immunoSEQ multiplex PCR assay. For the multiplex PCR, a mixture combining 60 forward primers for TCR Vbeta segments and 13 reverse primers for TCR Jbeta segments was used. Here the immuneACCESS table is served through TCRdb, limited to in-frame sequences with V and J called. Missing clones are a known gap in these copies; in checked studies unresolved V genes cover under half, and the rest lacks a known reason. Recorded for this sample are 79,000 or so clones; around 70% of them occurred a single time. About 16% of the sample is in the top ten clones. The sample comprised PBMCs. The receptor source for this set is a woman in her 40s in good health and CMV-seropositive.

This clone has only a few counts. The rearrangement uses TRBV5-1 and TRBJ2-5; D perhaps matches TRBD2 (6 bases). Deletions cut 1 base from V and 3 bases from J, with 10 bases between. Germline V gives CDR1 SGHRS, CDR2 YFSETQ. The CDR3 has 14 residues. The CDR3 loop is CASSLMLAEETQYF. CDR3 bases: TGCGCCAGCAGCTTGATGTTAGCGGAAGAGACCCAGTACTTC.

J is TRBJ1-4 and V is TRBV27; TRBD1 might be the D (6 bases). V lost 4 bases and J lost 3, with 9 bases in between. CDR1 MNHEY and CDR2 SMNVEV come from the germline V gene (reference sequence). This CDR3 is built from 14 residues. In DNA form, the CDR3 reads TGTGCCAGCAGTTCCCGACAGGCTAATGAAAAACTGTTTTTT. Residues: CASSSRQANEKLFF.

CDR3 residues: CSVEGVRREAFF. The CDR3 DNA sequence: TGCAGCGTTGAAGGGGTGAGGCGTGAAGCTTTCTTT. This chain joins TRBV29-1 and TRBJ1-1; D gene uncertain. With 1 base removed from V and 7 bases from J, the gap between germline ends came to 10 bases. The CDR3 is made up of 12 amino acids. Germline CDR1 is SQVTM and CDR2 is ANQGSEA.

This chain links TRBV4-3 with TRBJ2-7, with a weak D call TRBD2 (5 bases). From germline, CDR1 is LGHNA and CDR2 YSLEER. CDR3 length: 14 residues. V lost 1 base and J 4 bases, leaving 11 bases between the germline ends. CDR3 DNA sequence: TGCGCCAGCAGCCAAGTCCGGGGTGGGTACGAGCAGTACTTC. Encoded protein: CASSQVRGGYEQYF.

V usage is TRBV5-1 and J usage is TRBJ2-3; 12 bases align to TRBD2. Per germline, CDR1 SGHRS and CDR2 YFSETQ. Unmatched junction bases numbered 3, after V lost 5 bases and J lost 5 bases. The CDR3 is 14 amino acids. For the CDR3, the DNA is TGCGCCAGCAGTCCGGGACTAGCGGGAGATACGCAGTATTTT. Protein sequence: CASSPGLAGDTQYF.

The CDR3 region is CASSLTGGHTGELFF. CDR3 coding DNA: TGTGCCAGCAGCTTAACAGGGGGCCACACCGGGGAGCTGTTTTTT. The rearrangement joins TRBV7-3 to TRBJ2-2; TRBD1 aligns across 7 bases. The V segment lost 0 bases and the J segment 3 bases; nucleotides outside the gene matches: 1. CDR1 and CDR2 (germline): SGHTA, FQGTGA. The CDR3 is made up of 15 amino acids. The variable domain in full, with the rest retrieved from reference TRBV7-3 and TRBJ2-2, is GAGVSQTPSNKVTEKGKYVELRCDPISGHTALYWYRQSLGQGPEFLIYFQGTGAADDSGLPNDRFFAVRPEGSVSTLKIQRTERGDSAVYLCASSLTGGHTGELFFGEGSRLTVL.

The chain carries TRBV6-4 and TRBJ1-1; the match to TRBD1 covers 8 bases. This CDR3 has 14 amino acids. V gave up 6 bases and J gave up 2 bases; unmatched junction bases: 5. In germline, CDR1 is MRHNA, CDR2 SNTAGT. CDR3 region: CASRLTGDNTEAFF. The CDR3, as DNA: TGTGCCAGCAGACTGACAGGGGACAACACTGAAGCTTTCTTT.

The genes are TRBV9 and TRBJ2-1, with 7 bases fitting TRBD2. The CDR3 sequence is 13 residues long. The germline V gene encodes CDR1 SGDLS and CDR2 YYNGEE. The ends lost 2 bases at V and 8 bases at J; junction bases unmatched: 4. The CDR3 DNA reads as TGTGCCAGCAGCGTTTTCCGGGGGGATGAGCAGTTCTTC. It encodes CASSVFRGDEQFF.

The genes are TRBV5-1 and TRBJ2-7; a possible D gene is TRBD1 (6 bases). Germline V gene sequence: CDR1 SGHRS, CDR2 YFSETQ. The germline V and J ends were trimmed by 5 bases and 7 bases, with 25 bases remaining between them. The CDR3 loop spans 16 amino acids. The CDR3: CASRSAPGTRTNEQYF. CDR3 nucleotide sequence: TGCGCCAGCAGATCCGCCCCCGGGACAAGGACAAATGAGCAGTACTTC.

This rearrangement joins TRBV7-9 to TRBJ2-1; 13 bases line up with TRBD2. The CDR3 totals 15 residues. Per the germline V gene, CDR1 is SEHNR and CDR2 is FQNEAQ (reference sequence). J gave up 9 bases and V 3 bases, and 5 bases lay outside the gene matches. The CDR3 region is CASSFTSGGAGEQFF. The CDR3 DNA sequence: TGTGCCAGCAGCTTTACTAGCGGGGGGGCCGGTGAGCAGTTCTTC.

This clone was detected only once. This chain links TRBV5-6 with TRBJ2-3; TRBD2 agrees at 10 bases. Germline CDR1 is SGHDT and CDR2 is YYEEEE. This CDR3 spans 16 amino acids. Losses at the gene ends were 0 bases for V and 4 bases for J; bases not matched to a gene: 5. Written as DNA, the CDR3 is TGTGCCAGCAGCTTGGGAGCGGGGGGGGGCCCAGATACGCAGTATTTT. Its protein is CASSLGAGGGPDTQYF.

V is TRBV5-6 and J is TRBJ1-5, with D possibly matching TRBD1 (5 bases). The CDR3 spans 16 residues. V lost 4 bases to trimming and J lost 4 bases, with 18 bases between them. Germline CDR1 and CDR2: SGHDT and YYEEEE. The CDR3 DNA follows: TGTGCCAGCAGCCGCCGGGCGGGGCGGGATAATCAGCCCCAGCATTTT. Its translation is CASSRRAGRDNQPQHF. Variable domain in full (rest from reference TRBV5-6 and TRBJ1-5): DAGVTQSPTHLIKTRGQQVTLRCSPKSGHDTVSWYQQALGQGPQFIFQYYEEEERQRGNFPDRFSGHQFPNYSSELNVNALLLGDSALYLCASSRRAGRDNQPQHFGDGTRLSIL.

The chain employs TRBV28 and TRBJ1-3; 7 nucleotides agree with TRBD1. Per the germline V gene, CDR1 is MDHEN and CDR2 is SYDVKM. CDR3 size: 12 residues. V was pared by 6 bases and J by 8 bases, with 4 bases of the junction left unmatched. The CDR3 nucleotides are TGTGCCAGCAGACTCCAGGGGGACACCATATATTTT. Protein: CASRLQGDTIYF. Combining the CDR3 with reference TRBV28 and TRBJ1-3 gives the whole variable domain DVKVTQSSRYLVKRTGEKVFLECVQDMDHENMFWYRQDPGLGLRLIYFSYDVKMKEKGDIPEGYSVSREKKERFSLILESASTNQTSMYLCASRLQGDTIYFGEGSWLTVV.

This chain joins TRBV7-9 and TRBJ1-2; D may be TRBD1 (6 bases). The CDR3 contains 16 residues. From germline, CDR1 is SEHNR and CDR2 FQNEAQ (reference sequence). The V end lost 5 bases, the J end lost 3 bases, and 19 bases lay between the germline ends. The CDR3 here is CASSPNLRTVDYGYTF. The DNA of the CDR3 is TGTGCCAGCAGCCCCAACTTAAGGACAGTCGACTATGGCTACACCTTC.

The chain links TRBV6-1 to TRBJ2-4; possible D gene TRBD2, 6 bases. CDR3 length: 12 amino acids. The germline V gene encodes CDR1 MNHNS and CDR2 SASEGT. The V end was cut by 0 bases, the J end by 13 bases, with 10 bases between. The CDR3 region is CASSEARDAQYF. The CDR3 DNA reads as TGTGCCAGCAGTGAAGCGCGGGATGCCCAGTACTTC.

V is TRBV27 and J is TRBJ2-5; 9 nucleotides match TRBD2. Per germline, CDR1 MNHEY and CDR2 SMNVEV (reference sequence). The CDR3 contains 20 residues. Trimming took 6 bases from V and 4 from J; bases not matched to a gene: 24. This chain's CDR3 is CASSEGGKLAGEMRRETQYF. Here the CDR3 DNA reads TGTGCCAGCAGCGAAGGGGGGAAATTAGCGGGAGAAATGAGACGAGAGACCCAGTACTTC.

The chain links TRBV2 to TRBJ2-3, with a tentative D call TRBD1 (5 bases). The CDR3 length is 13 residues. In germline, CDR1 is SNHLY, CDR2 FYNNEI. Trimming left V 5 bases short and J 3 bases short, with 9 bases between. CDR3 DNA: TGTGCCAGCAGTTTTCAGGGTACAGATACGCAGTATTTT. This gives the protein CASSFQGTDTQYF.

The gene calls are TRBV28 and TRBJ2-7, with TRBD2 identical over 11 bases. Germline CDR1 and CDR2: MDHEN and SYDVKM. The CDR3 has 14 residues. With V trimmed by 6 bases and J by 4 bases, 5 bases remained unmatched. As DNA, the CDR3 is TGTGCCAGCAGACCGGGACTAGCGGCATACGAGCAGTACTTC. The encoded protein is CASRPGLAAYEQYF.

This clone was observed a handful of times. The chain has TRBV28 and TRBJ2-1; D is perhaps TRBD1 (7 bases). This CDR3 contains 15 residues. V lost 1 base, J lost 7 bases, and 14 bases lay in between. From germline, CDR1 is MDHEN and CDR2 SYDVKM. CDR3 nucleotides: TGTGCCAGCAGTTTATTTGGCGGGACAGTAAATGAGCAGTTCTTC. Its translation: CASSLFGGTVNEQFF.

The V gene is TRBV10-2, the J gene TRBJ1-1, with no clear D. This CDR3 is built from 13 residues. Trimming removed 3 bases from V and 1 base from J, with 6 bases in between. Germline V CDR1 and CDR2: WSHSY, SAAADI. The CDR3 sequence is CASSDGGNTEAFF. DNA of the CDR3: TGCGCCAGCAGTGACGGAGGGAACACTGAAGCTTTCTTT.

The chain couples TRBV27 to TRBJ2-6; maybe TRBD2 (6 bases). The CDR3 loop spans 17 amino acids. The V end was cut by 0 bases, the J end by 0 bases, with 9 bases between. Per the germline V gene, CDR1 is MNHEY and CDR2 is SMNVEV (reference sequence). DNA of the CDR3: TGTGCCAGCAGTTTATCCGGCGGGGCCTCTGGGGCCAACGTCCTGACTTTC. This gives the protein CASSLSGGASGANVLTF.

The V call is TRBV7-9, the J call TRBJ2-7, with 10 bases matching TRBD1. Trimming took 1 base from V and 9 from J; bases not matched to a gene: 12. This CDR3 has 16 amino acids. Germline loops: CDR1 SEHNR, CDR2 FQNEAQ (reference sequence). CDR3 amino acids: CASSLDLQDRGIPQYF. In nucleotides, the CDR3 is TGTGCCAGCAGCTTAGACCTTCAGGACAGGGGGATTCCGCAGTACTTC.

This chain uses TRBV18 with TRBJ1-1, with D perhaps matching TRBD1 (6 bases). Germline V gives CDR1 KGHSH, CDR2 LQKENI. This CDR3 spans 17 amino acids. V was shortened by 3 bases and J by 1 base, with 18 bases between the two germline ends. The CDR3 loop reads CASSPTQGSRANTEAFF. CDR3 in DNA: TGTGCCAGCTCACCTACACAGGGTTCGAGGGCGAACACTGAAGCTTTCTTT.

To note about this clone: Given the absence of the conserved phenylalanine or tryptophan at the CDR3 end, a read error is likely. The chain uses TRBV7-2 and TRBJ1-1; D call uncertain. The length of the CDR3 is 14 residues. Trimming removed 4 bases at V and 2 bases at J, with 11 bases between. Germline CDR1 reads SGHTA; CDR2 reads FQGNSA. The CDR3 here is CASSWSGLNTEAFV. Here the CDR3 DNA reads TGTGCCAGCAGCTGGTCAGGACTTAACACTGAAGCTTTCGTT.

The rearrangement uses TRBV15 and TRBJ2-3; 7 nucleotides agree with TRBD2. The germline V gene has CDR1 LNHNV and CDR2 YYDKDF (reference sequence). With V trimmed by 3 bases and J by 1 base, 1 base remained unmatched. The CDR3 runs to 14 residues. CDR3 nucleotides: TGTGCCACCAGCAGCGCGGGGGGCACAGATACGCAGTATTTT. As protein: CATSSAGGTDTQYF.

This chain joins TRBV19 and TRBJ1-2; TRBD1 aligns across 8 bases. CDR1 is LNHDA and CDR2 is SQIVND in the germline V gene (reference sequence). V gave up 8 bases and J gave up 4 bases; unmatched junction bases: 6. This CDR3 spans 13 amino acids. DNA of the CDR3: TGTGCCAGTGTAGGCGGGACAGGCTATGGCTACACCTTC. Its translation is CASVGGTGYGYTF. The full variable domain, completed using reference TRBV19 and TRBJ1-2, is DGGITQSPKYLFRKEGQNVTLSCEQNLNHDAMYWYRQDPGQGLRLIYYSQIVNDFQKGDIAEGYSVSREKKESFPLTVTSAQKNPTAFYLCASVGGTGYGYTFGSGTRLTVV.

This clone was observed a few times. This chain connects TRBV19 to TRBJ1-3; D uncertain. The germline CDR1 and CDR2 sequences are LNHDA and SQIVND (reference sequence). CDR3 size: 15 residues. The germline V and J ends were trimmed by 5 bases and 0 bases, with 11 bases remaining between them. The CDR3 DNA sequence: TGTGCCAGTAGTTCACAGTACCTCTCTGGAAACACCATATATTTT. It specifies CASSSQYLSGNTIYF.

About this clone itself: This is likely an artifact of a read error, given a far larger clone one base away. This chain joins TRBV2 and TRBJ1-5, with D unresolved. The length of the CDR3 is 14 residues. The germline V gene has CDR1 SNHLY and CDR2 FYNNEI. The CDR3, as DNA: TGTGCCAGCAGTGAAGGAGGTAGCCATCAGCCCCAGCATTTT. This codes for CASSEGGSHQPQHF.

The table lists this clone with a few counts. This chain joins TRBV19 and TRBJ2-4; unclear D gene. The CDR3 runs to 14 residues. The V and J ends lost 6 bases and 0 bases respectively, with 9 bases between them. Germline CDR1 LNHDA, CDR2 SQIVND (reference sequence). In DNA, the CDR3 is TGTGCCAGTAGGCAGAATCTAGCCAAAAACATTCAGTACTTC. Its protein is CASRQNLAKNIQYF. Together with reference TRBV19 and TRBJ2-4, the CDR3 gives the full variable domain: DGGITQSPKYLFRKEGQNVTLSCEQNLNHDAMYWYRQDPGQGLRLIYYSQIVNDFQKGDIAEGYSVSREKKESFPLTVTSAQKNPTAFYLCASRQNLAKNIQYFGAGTRLSVL.